A selection of T cell receptor beta chains follows, all from one sample in a study of radiation and T cells in renal cell carcinoma. Assay used: immunoSEQ multiplex PCR; TCRdb lists only in-frame clones, some missing. The sample carries roughly 100,000 clones, more than 65% recorded once. The material was blood, obtained from a patient whose treatment included radiotherapy and nephrectomy. The receptors derive from a man aged 55 to 70 with renal cell carcinoma. Each CDR3 is given with its conserved first and last residue. The order of the fields is D gene, J gene, clone size, V gene, CDR3 DNA, CDR3 protein. A D gene is named only where the DNA matches it firmly. Not every row has a clone size; where given, it reads once, few, many or a size class.

d_call: -; j_call: TRBJ2-1; clone_size: few; v_call: TRBV18; cdr3_nt: TGTGCCAGCTCTCCTTTAGCGCCGAGCTCCTACAATGAGCAGTTCTTC; cdr3_aa: CASSPLAPSSYNEQFF
d_call: -; j_call: TRBJ1-1; clone_size: -; v_call: TRBV30; cdr3_nt: TGTGCCTGGAGTGCTGGGACCGGGGAAGCTTTCTTT; cdr3_aa: CAWSAGTGEAFF
d_call: -; j_call: TRBJ2-1; clone_size: -; v_call: TRBV10-1; cdr3_nt: TGCGCCAGCAGTGAGAGTTGGGGCGGAAGCTCCTACAATGAGCAGTTCTTC; cdr3_aa: CASSESWGGSSYNEQFF
d_call: TRBD2; j_call: TRBJ2-3; clone_size: -; v_call: TRBV6-1; cdr3_nt: TGTGCCAGCGTCTGGACTAGCGGGAGGGCCGAGGCGCAGTATTTT; cdr3_aa: CASVWTSGRAEAQYF
d_call: TRBD2; j_call: TRBJ2-5; clone_size: -; v_call: TRBV28; cdr3_nt: TGTGCCAGCCTTCCTGGGGGGGTACGCCCCCAAGAGACCCAGTACTTC; cdr3_aa: CASLPGGVRPQETQYF
d_call: TRBD1; j_call: TRBJ1-5; clone_size: -; v_call: TRBV7-2; cdr3_nt: TGTGCCAGCAGCTTAGCCGGACAGGATAGCAATCAGCCCCAGCATTTT; cdr3_aa: CASSLAGQDSNQPQHF
d_call: TRBD1; j_call: TRBJ2-7; clone_size: -; v_call: TRBV18; cdr3_nt: TGTGCCAGCTCACCGGGACAGGGCCTAGGCGAGCAGTACTTC; cdr3_aa: CASSPGQGLGEQYF
d_call: -; j_call: TRBJ1-4; clone_size: -; v_call: TRBV27; cdr3_nt: TGTGCCAGCCAGGGACACACAGGGAATGAAAAACTGTTTTTT; cdr3_aa: CASQGHTGNEKLFF
d_call: -; j_call: TRBJ2-5; clone_size: -; v_call: TRBV29-1; cdr3_nt: TGCAGCGTTGATAGGGTGGGTGGGGAGACCCAGTACTTC; cdr3_aa: CSVDRVGGETQYF
d_call: -; j_call: TRBJ2-2; clone_size: -; v_call: TRBV9; cdr3_nt: TGTGCCAGCAGCCTAGACGGGAACACCGGGGAGCTGTTTTTT; cdr3_aa: CASSLDGNTGELFF
d_call: -; j_call: TRBJ2-5; clone_size: -; v_call: TRBV5-6; cdr3_nt: TGTGCCAGCGCCTTAACAGAACAAGAGACCCAGTACTTC; cdr3_aa: CASALTEQETQYF
d_call: -; j_call: TRBJ2-3; clone_size: -; v_call: TRBV10-1; cdr3_nt: TGCGCCAGCAGTATGGGGAGCGACGGAGGTCCAGATACGCAGTATTTT; cdr3_aa: CASSMGSDGGPDTQYF
d_call: -; j_call: TRBJ1-4; clone_size: -; v_call: TRBV7-2; cdr3_nt: TGTGCCAGCAGCTTAGTTCGGGGGCCACCTAATGAAAAACTGTTTTTT; cdr3_aa: CASSLVRGPPNEKLFF
d_call: -; j_call: TRBJ2-3; clone_size: -; v_call: TRBV4-2; cdr3_nt: TGTGCCAGCAGCCAAACCTTCGGAGGGGACACAGATACGCAGTATTTT; cdr3_aa: CASSQTFGGDTDTQYF
d_call: TRBD2; j_call: TRBJ2-2; clone_size: -; v_call: TRBV5-4; cdr3_nt: TGTGCCAGCAGCTCGGGACTAGCGGCCCACACCGGGGAGCTGTTTTTT; cdr3_aa: CASSSGLAAHTGELFF
d_call: -; j_call: TRBJ2-2; clone_size: -; v_call: TRBV19; cdr3_nt: TGTGCCAGTAGTATAATTCCAGCCCCCCGGGACACCGGGGAGCTGTTTTTT; cdr3_aa: CASSIIPAPRDTGELFF
d_call: -; j_call: TRBJ2-1; clone_size: large; v_call: TRBV7-2; cdr3_nt: TGTGCCAGCAGCTTGTCCATCAATGAGCAGTTCTTC; cdr3_aa: CASSLSINEQFF
d_call: -; j_call: TRBJ2-7; clone_size: -; v_call: TRBV12-1; cdr3_nt: TGTGCCAGCGTCGCCAGGGACCACTACGAGCAGTACTTC; cdr3_aa: CASVARDHYEQYF
d_call: TRBD2; j_call: TRBJ2-1; clone_size: -; v_call: TRBV10-3; cdr3_nt: TGTGCCATCAGATTAGCGGGAGGGTCTGGGAATGAGCAGTTCTTC; cdr3_aa: CAIRLAGGSGNEQFF
d_call: -; j_call: TRBJ2-3; clone_size: -; v_call: TRBV5-1; cdr3_nt: TGCGCCAGCAGGTTTCACCCAGGGAACGAGGCAGATACGCAGTATTTT; cdr3_aa: CASRFHPGNEADTQYF
d_call: -; j_call: TRBJ1-1; clone_size: -; v_call: TRBV27; cdr3_nt: TGTGCCAGCAGGACTGACGAGACAGAGAACACTGAAGCTTTCTTT; cdr3_aa: CASRTDETENTEAFF
d_call: TRBD1; j_call: TRBJ2-7; clone_size: -; v_call: TRBV13; cdr3_nt: TGTGCCAGCAGCTTAGGACAGGGGCCCTACGAGCAGTACTTC; cdr3_aa: CASSLGQGPYEQYF
d_call: TRBD1; j_call: TRBJ2-7; clone_size: -; v_call: TRBV28; cdr3_nt: TGTGCCAGCAGTTTAACCGGGACAGGGGACGAGCAGTACTTC; cdr3_aa: CASSLTGTGDEQYF
d_call: TRBD2; j_call: TRBJ2-1; clone_size: -; v_call: TRBV6-5; cdr3_nt: TGTGCCAGCAGTTACTCTCTAGCGGCCTACAATGAGCAGTTCTTC; cdr3_aa: CASSYSLAAYNEQFF
d_call: TRBD2; j_call: TRBJ2-1; clone_size: once; v_call: TRBV29-1; cdr3_nt: TGCAGCGTTCGTAACCCGGGAGGACAATATGACAATGAGCAGTTCTTC; cdr3_aa: CSVRNPGGQYDNEQFF
d_call: -; j_call: TRBJ1-5; clone_size: -; v_call: TRBV19; cdr3_nt: TGTGCCAGTAGTATAGATCCCGGGTCCACCCAAGATCAGCCCCAGCATTTT; cdr3_aa: CASSIDPGSTQDQPQHF
d_call: -; j_call: TRBJ2-5; clone_size: once; v_call: TRBV28; cdr3_nt: TGTGCCAGCAGAGAGACCCTCCAAGAGACCCAGTACTTC; cdr3_aa: CASRETLQETQYF
d_call: TRBD2; j_call: TRBJ2-7; clone_size: -; v_call: TRBV5-4; cdr3_nt: TGTGCCAGCAGCTTGGATCGGGAGGGCCAGTACGAGCAGTACTTC; cdr3_aa: CASSLDREGQYEQYF
d_call: -; j_call: TRBJ2-7; clone_size: -; v_call: TRBV20-1; cdr3_nt: TGCAGTGCCAGGATGGACGAGCAGTACTTC; cdr3_aa: CSARMDEQYF
d_call: -; j_call: TRBJ1-1; clone_size: -; v_call: TRBV15; cdr3_nt: TGTGCCACCAGCGGGGGACAATCCCTAAACACTGAAGCTTTCTTT; cdr3_aa: CATSGGQSLNTEAFF
d_call: -; j_call: TRBJ1-1; clone_size: -; v_call: TRBV5-1; cdr3_nt: TGCGCCAGCAGCAGCGGGGTCGGATGGGTTGACACTGAAGCTTTCTTT; cdr3_aa: CASSSGVGWVDTEAFF
d_call: -; j_call: TRBJ1-1; clone_size: -; v_call: TRBV9; cdr3_nt: TGTGCCAGCAGCCCCCGGAGGAACACTGAAGCTTTCTTT; cdr3_aa: CASSPRRNTEAFF
d_call: -; j_call: TRBJ1-1; clone_size: -; v_call: TRBV5-1; cdr3_nt: TGCGCCAGCAGCACCGACTTCAGGCCGGGCACTGAAGCTTTCTTT; cdr3_aa: CASSTDFRPGTEAFF
d_call: -; j_call: TRBJ1-4; clone_size: -; v_call: TRBV10-1; cdr3_nt: TGCGCCAGCAGTGCTGGTGATGAAAAACTGTTTTTT; cdr3_aa: CASSAGDEKLFF
d_call: -; j_call: TRBJ1-1; clone_size: -; v_call: TRBV6-5; cdr3_nt: TGTGCCAGCAGCCGCTGGACTGAAGCTTTCTTT; cdr3_aa: CASSRWTEAFF
d_call: -; j_call: TRBJ2-7; clone_size: -; v_call: TRBV7-6; cdr3_nt: TGTGCCAGCAGCTCCCTAGCCATCTGGGGCGAGCAGTACTTC; cdr3_aa: CASSSLAIWGEQYF
d_call: -; j_call: TRBJ1-3; clone_size: -; v_call: TRBV9; cdr3_nt: TGTGCCAGCAGCGTAGACCAGGGAGCGGGGGACTCTGGAAACACCATATATTTT; cdr3_aa: CASSVDQGAGDSGNTIYF
d_call: -; j_call: TRBJ1-4; clone_size: -; v_call: TRBV20-1; cdr3_nt: TGCAGTGCCTTAGGAGAAAAACTGTTTTTT; cdr3_aa: CSALGEKLFF
d_call: -; j_call: TRBJ1-5; clone_size: -; v_call: TRBV27; cdr3_nt: TGTGCCAGCAGTTCACAGGGCCGGCAGCCCCAGCATTTT; cdr3_aa: CASSSQGRQPQHF
d_call: TRBD1; j_call: TRBJ1-5; clone_size: -; v_call: TRBV5-1; cdr3_nt: TGCGCCAGCAGCCCAGGGACAGGCAATCAGCCCCAGCATTTT; cdr3_aa: CASSPGTGNQPQHF
d_call: -; j_call: TRBJ1-5; clone_size: -; v_call: TRBV28; cdr3_nt: TGTGCCAGCAGTTTGGGTGGGCAAGCTTATCAGCCCCAGCATTTT; cdr3_aa: CASSLGGQAYQPQHF
d_call: -; j_call: TRBJ2-2; clone_size: -; v_call: TRBV5-8; cdr3_nt: TGTGCCAGCTTCCCGCAGGGGATCAGGGGTCCCGGGGAGCTGTTTTTT; cdr3_aa: CASFPQGIRGPGELFF
d_call: TRBD2; j_call: TRBJ2-7; clone_size: -; v_call: TRBV27; cdr3_nt: TGTGCCAGCAGTTCGGCCCCCACTAGCGGGTATTATTACGAGCAGTACTTC; cdr3_aa: CASSSAPTSGYYYEQYF
d_call: TRBD1; j_call: TRBJ1-5; clone_size: -; v_call: TRBV28; cdr3_nt: TGTGCCAGCCAGGGGGGCAATCAGCCCCAGCATTTT; cdr3_aa: CASQGGNQPQHF
d_call: -; j_call: TRBJ2-6; clone_size: -; v_call: TRBV11-2; cdr3_nt: TGTGCCAGCAGCTTAGACAGCTCTGGGGCCAACGTCCTGACTTTC; cdr3_aa: CASSLDSSGANVLTF
d_call: -; j_call: TRBJ2-7; clone_size: once; v_call: TRBV4-1; cdr3_nt: TGCGCCAGCAGCCAAGCCCCGGACTACGAGCAGTACTTC; cdr3_aa: CASSQAPDYEQYF
d_call: TRBD1; j_call: TRBJ1-5; clone_size: -; v_call: TRBV19; cdr3_nt: TGTGCCAGTAAACAGGACAGGAGCTCCTATTATAGCAATCAGCCCCAGCATTTT; cdr3_aa: CASKQDRSSYYSNQPQHF
d_call: TRBD1; j_call: TRBJ2-2; clone_size: once; v_call: TRBV14; cdr3_nt: TGTGCCAGCAGCCAAGGACAGGGGGCCCACGGGGAGCTGTTTTTT; cdr3_aa: CASSQGQGAHGELFF
d_call: -; j_call: TRBJ2-2; clone_size: -; v_call: TRBV9; cdr3_nt: TGTGCCAGCAGCGTAGGCGGCACCGGGGAGCTGTTTTTT; cdr3_aa: CASSVGGTGELFF
d_call: -; j_call: TRBJ2-7; clone_size: -; v_call: TRBV20-1; cdr3_nt: TGCAGTGCTTATACTACCTACGAGCAGTACTTC; cdr3_aa: CSAYTTYEQYF
d_call: TRBD2; j_call: TRBJ2-3; clone_size: -; v_call: TRBV19; cdr3_nt: TGTGCCAGTAGGCAGGGACTAAATCCCGCAGATACGCAGTATTTT; cdr3_aa: CASRQGLNPADTQYF
d_call: -; j_call: TRBJ1-5; clone_size: -; v_call: TRBV28; cdr3_nt: TGTGCCAGCAGTTTACCCCGACAGGCAAGTCAGCCCCAGCATTTT; cdr3_aa: CASSLPRQASQPQHF
d_call: -; j_call: TRBJ2-1; clone_size: -; v_call: TRBV5-1; cdr3_nt: TGCGCCAGCAGCTTAAAGGCCCCCAATGAGCAGTTCTTC; cdr3_aa: CASSLKAPNEQFF
d_call: -; j_call: TRBJ2-1; clone_size: -; v_call: TRBV19; cdr3_nt: TGTGCCAGTAGTACAGGGACCCCCTACAATGAGCAGTTCTTC; cdr3_aa: CASSTGTPYNEQFF
d_call: TRBD2; j_call: TRBJ2-7; clone_size: -; v_call: TRBV10-2; cdr3_nt: TGCGCCGCATGGGGCCTAAGCGGGAGCTACGAGCAGTACTTC; cdr3_aa: CAAWGLSGSYEQYF